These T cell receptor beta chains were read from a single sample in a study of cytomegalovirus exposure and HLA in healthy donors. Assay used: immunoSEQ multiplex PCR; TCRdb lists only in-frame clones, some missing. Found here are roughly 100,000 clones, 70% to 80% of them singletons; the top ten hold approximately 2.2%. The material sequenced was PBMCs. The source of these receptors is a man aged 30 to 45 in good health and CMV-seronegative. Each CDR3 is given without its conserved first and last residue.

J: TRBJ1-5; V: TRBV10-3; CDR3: AISESGGQPQH
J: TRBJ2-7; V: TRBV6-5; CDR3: ASSGTRGSYEQY
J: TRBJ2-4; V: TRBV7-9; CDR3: ASSPLTGTSDIQY
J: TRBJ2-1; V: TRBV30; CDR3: ACPTGTVNNEQF
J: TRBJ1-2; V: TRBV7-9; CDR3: ASTGQGAPGDGYT
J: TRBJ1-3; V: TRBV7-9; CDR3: ASSPQISGNTIY
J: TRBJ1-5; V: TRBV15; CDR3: ATSRERGGPGRPQH
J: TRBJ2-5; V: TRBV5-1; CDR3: ASSLGTGGRETQY
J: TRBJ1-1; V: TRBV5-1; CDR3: ASQAAPSTSQAF
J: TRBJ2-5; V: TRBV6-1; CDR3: ASSEFGVGRAGETQY
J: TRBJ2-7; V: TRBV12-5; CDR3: ASGRQGGPYEQY
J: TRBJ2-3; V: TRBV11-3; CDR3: ASSPGTSGVTDTQY
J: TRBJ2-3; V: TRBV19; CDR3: ASSISTEKTDTQY
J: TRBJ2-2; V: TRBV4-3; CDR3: ASSQDLPANTGELF
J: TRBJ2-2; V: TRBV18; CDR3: ASSPVSTGELF
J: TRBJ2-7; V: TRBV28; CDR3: ASSQIGSSQYEQY
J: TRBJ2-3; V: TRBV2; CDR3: ASSGTLAASTDTQY
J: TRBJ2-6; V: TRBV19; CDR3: ASSIIQGSGANVLT
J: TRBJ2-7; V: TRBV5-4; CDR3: ASSPRREVRGQY
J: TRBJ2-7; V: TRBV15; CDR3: ATSRGTSGRFYEQY
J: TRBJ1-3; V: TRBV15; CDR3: ATSRAGGLSGNTIY
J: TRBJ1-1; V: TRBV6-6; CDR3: ASSRETTELNTEAF
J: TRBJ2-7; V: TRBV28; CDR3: ASSLSASGTYEQY